Following are 5 T cell receptor beta chains from one sample sequenced in a study of beta chain features in type 1 diabetes. Expressed TCRB transcripts got sequenced, as all isolated RNA was reverse transcribed. TCRdb's copy holds only in-frame clones and misses some; the assay was immunoSEQ multiplex PCR. The table records more than 550,000 clones, around 15% of them present only once. Findings of the study overall: Moderately but significantly shorter TCRB CDR3s were found in Type 1 diabetes patients in all four CD4+ subsets.

Their antigens remain unidentified. Sequencing was performed on naive CD4+ T cells from blood. The source of these receptors is a man between 18 and 35 years old with type 1 diabetes.

This clone was found a few times. The junction departs from the called germline gene at one end, perhaps through a read error. The chain links TRBV18 to TRBJ2-5; no clear D. Germline lookup yields CDR1 KGHSH and CDR2 LQKENI. There are 14 residues in the CDR3. CDR3 in amino acids: CASSTQSQQDTQYF. The DNA of the CDR3 is TGTGCCAGCTCAACCCAATCCCAGCAAGACACCCAGTACTTC.

This clone was picked up a small number of times. DNA of the CDR3: TGTGCCAGCAGCTCCTACAGGGCACCTAACTATGGCTACACCTTC. Its translation: CASSSYRAPNYGYTF. V is TRBV7-2 and J is TRBJ1-2, with D possibly being TRBD1 (6 bases). Germline V gene sequence: CDR1 SGHTA, CDR2 FQGNSA. The CDR3 is 15 residues long. The V end lost 4 bases, the J end lost 0 bases, and 12 bases lay between the germline ends.

This clone was seen a handful of times. The chain couples TRBV9 to TRBJ2-2, with 7 nucleotides matching TRBD1. CDR3 length: 17 amino acids. Germline V gene lookup returns CDR1 SGDLS and CDR2 YYNGEE. V lost 3 bases to trimming and J lost 4 bases; unmatched junction nucleotides: 12. CDR3 sequence (DNA): TGTGCCAGCAGCGGTAGCCCGGGACAGAGTCCCACCGGGGAGCTGTTTTTT. Translated: CASSGSPGQSPTGELFF.

The chain combines TRBV2 with TRBJ2-1; no clear D. Trimming stripped 4 bases from V and 8 bases from J, with 15 bases between. Germline-derived CDR1 and CDR2 are SNHLY and FYNNEI. This CDR3 spans 14 amino acids. CDR3 in amino acids: CASSASFWDDEQFF. The CDR3, as DNA: TGTGCCAGCAGTGCTTCCTTCTGGGATGATGAGCAGTTCTTC.

Only a few counts were recorded for this clone. The chain links TRBV4-2 to TRBJ2-4; 14 bases map to TRBD2. CDR3 size: 20 residues. The junction had 15 bases not matched to a gene; V was cut back by 2 bases and J by 6 bases. Germline CDR1 reads LGHNA; CDR2 reads YNFKEQ. CDR3 bases: TGTGCCAGCAGCCAACACGGACTAGCGGGAGGAAGCTCGGTCAGAAACATTCAGTACTTC. Amino acids: CASSQHGLAGGSSVRNIQYF.